These 15 T cell receptor beta chains share one sample of origin, sequenced in a study of blood T cells in healthy people across ages. Together with a sample-barcoded 5' primer, a J-beta primer mix was included in a second PCR lasting about 7 to 11 cycles. TCRdb reanalysed the 5' RACE reads using MiXCR and keeps one entry per CDR3 protein. The sample contains a few hundred thousand distinct CDR3 sequences, roughly a quarter of which appear only once. These sequences were also reported in another study, on T cells of mothers and their children.

Sequencing used blood. Receptors were obtained from a boy aged 2 to 9 in good health.

The genes are TRBV6-2 or TRBV6-3 and TRBJ2-7, with TRBD2 identical over 10 bases. This CDR3 is built from 14 residues. Germline trimming cut 3 bases from V and 4 bases from J; bases unmatched to any gene: 3. The germline CDR1 and CDR2 sequences are MNHEY and SVGEGT. For the CDR3, the DNA is TGTGCCAGCAGTTATGGGACTAGCGCATACGAGCAGTACTTC. Amino acid sequence: CASSYGTSAYEQYF.

The chain couples TRBV3-1 to TRBJ1-1; TRBD1 might be the D (5 bases). Trimming pared 1 base from V and 11 bases from J, leaving 8 bases between. The V gene's germline CDR1 is LGHDT and CDR2 YNNKEL (reference sequence). There are 11 residues in the CDR3. As DNA, the CDR3 is TGTGCCAGCAGCCAAGCGGGGGAGGCTTTCTTT. It encodes CASSQAGEAFF. Full variable domain (rest looked up from reference TRBV3-1 and TRBJ1-1): DTAVSQTPKYLVTQMGNDKSIKCEQNLGHDTMYWYKQDSKKFLKIMFSYNNKELIINETVPNRFSPKSPDKAHLNLHINSLELGDSAVYFCASSQAGEAFFGQGTRLTVV.

The gene calls are TRBV25-1 and TRBJ2-1, with D perhaps matching TRBD1 (5 bases). V dropped 6 bases and J dropped 3 bases, with 12 bases sitting between them. CDR1 and CDR2 (germline): MGHDK, SYGVNS. The CDR3 has 14 residues. CDR3 coding DNA: TGTGCCAGCAGATCAGACAGCCGCTACAATGAGCAGTTCTTC. It is translated as CASRSDSRYNEQFF.

This clonotype was recorded many times. The chain links TRBV29-1 to TRBJ2-3; 11 positions agree with TRBD2. Losses at the gene ends were 7 bases for V and 3 bases for J; bases not matched to a gene: 9. CDR1 SQVTM and CDR2 ANQGSEA come from the germline V gene. This CDR3 is built from 15 residues. The CDR3 DNA sequence: TGCAGCGGGGTGATAGCGGGGGGGCAAACAGATACGCAGTATTTT. Protein product: CSGVIAGGQTDTQYF.

In this sample, this clonotype turned up a few times. The chain recombines TRBV7-9 with TRBJ2-1, with 11 positions matching TRBD1. Germline CDR1 SEHNR, CDR2 FQNEAQ (reference sequence). This CDR3 has 15 amino acids. V shed 5 bases and J 5 bases; nucleotides not matched to a gene: 5. CDR3 nucleotide sequence: TGTGCCAGCAGCCTGGGACAGGGGGGGCACAATGAGCAGTTCTTC. Its protein is CASSLGQGGHNEQFF.

The CDR3 DNA is TGTGCCAGCAGCTTCGCGACTAGCGGGTTCACCGGGGAGCTGTTTTTT. This sequence encodes CASSFATSGFTGELFF. The chain couples TRBV5-5 to TRBJ2-2; 10 nucleotides agree with TRBD2. CDR1 SGHKS and CDR2 YYEKEE come from the germline V gene (reference sequence). This CDR3 comprises 16 residues. Trimming cost V 2 bases and J 4 bases; bases outside gene matches: 5.

The chain couples TRBV7-9 to TRBJ2-7; D may be TRBD1 (5 bases). Deletions cut 6 bases from V and 2 bases from J, with 23 bases between. The germline V gene has CDR1 SEHNR and CDR2 FQNEAQ (reference sequence). This CDR3 has 17 amino acids. The CDR3 here is CASSSARTTGHPYEQYF. CDR3 coding DNA: TGTGCCAGCAGTTCGGCCAGGACAACGGGCCACCCCTACGAGCAGTACTTC.

This chain joins TRBV11-3 and TRBJ2-7, with a weak D call TRBD2 (6 bases). Trimming shortened V by 5 bases and J by 2 bases, and 19 bases separated the two germline ends. The CDR3 runs to 16 residues. CDR1 is SGHNT and CDR2 is YENEEA in the germline V gene. The CDR3 DNA reads TGTGCCAGCAGCACCGGCGGTGCCGGGGGAACCTACGAGCAGTACTTC. It translates to CASSTGGAGGTYEQYF. The complete variable domain, with remaining parts taken from reference TRBV11-3 and TRBJ2-7, reads EAGVVQSPRYKIIEKKQPVAFWCNPISGHNTLYWYLQNLGQGPELLIRYENEEAVDDSQLPKDRFSAERLKGVDSTLKIQPAELGDSAVYLCASSTGGAGGTYEQYFGPGTRLTVT.

The chain employs TRBV12-5 and TRBJ2-1, with TRBD2 matching 15 bases. Losses at the gene ends were 3 bases for V and 0 bases for J; bases not matched to a gene: 21. This CDR3 is built from 24 residues. Germline CDR1 reads LGHNT; CDR2 reads FRNRAP. CDR3 amino acids: CASGLAPGLAGGRTYLSSYNEQFF. The CDR3 nucleotides read TGTGCTAGTGGTTTAGCACCGGGACTAGCGGGGGGACGCACGTATCTAAGCTCCTACAATGAGCAGTTCTTC.

The chain links TRBV15 to TRBJ2-3; 11 positions match TRBD2. This CDR3 has 17 residues. V was clipped by 4 bases and J by 0 bases; unmatched bases: 6. Germline V gene sequence: CDR1 LNHNV, CDR2 YYDKDF (reference sequence). DNA for the CDR3: TGTGCCACCAGCACGACTAGCGGGGAGACTAGCACAGATACGCAGTATTTT. Translated, it gives CATSTTSGETSTDTQYF. Full variable domain (remainder filled in from reference TRBV15 and TRBJ2-3): DAMVIQNPRYQVTQFGKPVTLSCSQTLNHNVMYWYQQKSSQAPKLLFHYYDKDFNNEADTPDNFQSRRPNTSFCFLDIRSPGLGDTAMYLCATSTTSGETSTDTQYFGPGTRLTVL.

This clonotype was found a few times. The chain has TRBV7-6 and TRBJ2-7, with TRBD1 matching 7 bases. V lost 5 bases to trimming and J lost 4 bases; unmatched junction nucleotides: 8. Germline V gene data show CDR1 as SGHVS and CDR2 as FNYEAQ. This CDR3 region has 14 residues. The CDR3 DNA reads as TGTGCCAGCAGCCCCTCGACAGGGAAGTACGAGCAGTACTTC. It codes for CASSPSTGKYEQYF.

This clonotype was picked up many times. The chain couples TRBV7-8 to TRBJ1-2, with no clear D. The CDR3 covers 13 residues. Germline V gene sequence: CDR1 SGHVS, CDR2 FQNEAQ. V was pared by 4 bases and J by 6 bases, with 12 bases between. The CDR3 DNA follows: TGTGCCAGCAGCTACGCTGGGTGGGATGGCTACACCTTC. Amino acid sequence: CASSYAGWDGYTF.

The J gene is TRBJ2-7, the V gene TRBV7-9; D may correspond to TRBD1 or TRBD2 (5 bases each). The CDR3 sequence is 15 residues long. V lost 1 base to trimming and J lost 4 bases, with 14 bases between them. Germline V lookup: CDR1 SEHNR, CDR2 FQNEAQ (reference sequence). The CDR3 DNA sequence: TGTGCCAGCAGCTTAGTGGGGGTGAAGCTTTACGAGCAGTACTTC. Translation gives CASSLVGVKLYEQYF.

The chain recombines TRBV30 with TRBJ2-5; 12 bases line up with TRBD2. Trimming took 8 bases from V and 0 from J; bases not matched to a gene: 4. CDR3 length equals 14 residues. The germline V gene has CDR1 GTSNPN and CDR2 SVGIG (reference sequence). The DNA of the CDR3 is TGTGCCGCGGGACTAGCGGGCAACCAAGAGACCCAGTACTTC. This gives the protein CAAGLAGNQETQYF. The entire variable domain, with the rest obtained from reference TRBV30 and TRBJ2-5, is as follows: SQTIHQWPATLVQPVGSPLSLECTVEGTSNPNLYWYRQAAGRGLQLLFYSVGIGQISSEVPQNLSASRPQDRQFILSSKKLLLSDSGFYLCAAGLAGNQETQYFGPGTRLLVL.

This chain joins TRBV7-6 and TRBJ2-4; D may be TRBD1 (6 bases). V was cut by 1 base and J by 0 bases, with 19 bases left in between. Germline CDR1 is SGHVS and CDR2 is FNYEAQ. CDR3 size: 19 residues. The CDR3 loop is CASSLGLMKGTPAKNIQYF. The CDR3 DNA reads TGTGCCAGCAGCTTAGGCCTGATGAAGGGGACACCAGCCAAAAACATTCAGTACTTC.